This T cell receptor beta chain was recovered during a study of spatial heterogeneity in lung cancer. The time point was: sample taken at primary tumor resection. Whole RNA, which was extracted from tumor, nontumor lung tissue or frozen PBMC, was sequenced without any cell sorting. MiXCR, applied by TCRdb to the 5' RACE reads, yields one record per CDR3 protein. The data show 40,000 to 45,000 distinct CDR3 sequences, with 6% to 7.5% seen just once and 43% held by the top ten. Trimming pared 6 bases from V and 2 bases from J, leaving 13 bases between. CDR1 is LNHDA, CDR2 SQIVND, per germline (reference sequence). The CDR3 is made up of 15 amino acids.

The receptor's source is a female donor with early-stage non-small cell lung cancer. The input for sequencing was PBMCs, taken at surgery. The V and J genes are TRBV19 and TRBJ1-4; D gene unclear. CDR3 residues: CASSSVGRTNEKLFF. The CDR3 DNA reads TGTGCCAGTAGCTCCGTCGGCAGGACTAATGAAAAACTGTTTTTT.